This T cell receptor (beta chain) was documented in a study of CD8+CD57+ T cells in acquired aplastic anemia. Genomic DNA acted as the template from which TCR beta VDJ combination and CDR3 sequence profiling were carried out. TCRdb called the reads again in MiXCR, with one record for every CDR3 protein. The sample holds 200,000 to 250,000 distinct CDR3 sequences, around three fifths seen once. Study-wide points: The study found no significant CD8+ Simpson's diversity difference between patients and controls. Comparison of patients with controls identified twenty-nine shared CD8+ CDR3 sequences.

CDR3 length equals 13 residues. Germline V gives CDR1 SQVTM, CDR2 ANQGSEA. Trimming pared 1 base from V and 7 bases from J, leaving 14 bases between. Selection for sequencing was limited to patients who had shown CD8+CD57+ cell expansion by flow cytometry. All patients had severe acquired aplastic anemia. Worth noting for this clonotype: Its target is unknown.

The clonotype originates from a human donor with aplastic anemia. The sample taken for sequencing was sorted CD4+, CD8+, or CD8+CD57+ T cells (not recorded which) from PBMCs. The chain joins TRBV29-1 to TRBJ2-7; D unclear. CDR3 DNA sequence: TGCAGCGTTGAAGGGGCCGGAAAGGCAGAGCAGTACTTC. This translates into CSVEGAGKAEQYF.